These 12 T cell receptor beta chains share one sample of origin, sequenced in a study of CD8 T cells in ankylosing spondylitis. One entry per CDR3 protein, called by TCRdb with MiXCR from the 5' RACE reads. The sample has approximately 140,000 distinct CDR3 sequences, roughly 7.7% seen once; the top ten hold less than 7.5%. The sequenced sample was synovial fluid, either unsorted or a sorted T cell fraction (not recorded which). These receptors were obtained from a male donor with ankylosing spondylitis.

CDR3 sequence (DNA): TGTGCCAGCAGCCAAGATCGAGGGGAGCAGTTCTTC. The encoded protein is CASSQDRGEQFF. The genes are TRBV3-1 and TRBJ2-1, with a tentative D call TRBD2 (5 bases). Trimming shortened V by 0 bases and J by 10 bases, and 7 bases separated the two germline ends. This CDR3 region has 12 residues. Germline loops: CDR1 LGHDT, CDR2 YNNKEL (reference sequence).

This clonotype was observed a few times. The rearrangement joins TRBV7-8 to TRBJ1-2, with D perhaps matching TRBD1 (6 bases). This CDR3 has 14 residues. Germline CDR1 is SGHVS and CDR2 is FQNEAQ. Trimming took off 0 bases at V and 8 bases at J, with 13 bases between the two ends. The CDR3 protein is CASSLAGHPGGYTF. CDR3 in DNA: TGTGCCAGCAGCTTAGCGGGACATCCGGGAGGCTACACCTTC.

The chain recombines TRBV12-3 or TRBV12-4 with TRBJ1-2, with 9 nucleotides matching TRBD1. The CDR3 totals 15 residues. The V gene end was trimmed by 6 bases and the J gene end by 5 bases; junction bases not matched to a gene: 10. CDR3 in amino acids: CASSTTGTGNYGYTF. In nucleotides, the CDR3 is TGTGCCAGCAGCACTACCGGGACAGGGAATTATGGCTACACCTTC.

The chain recombines TRBV25-1 with TRBJ2-1; possibly TRBD1 for D (6 bases). Germline lookup yields CDR1 MGHDK and CDR2 SYGVNS. Trimming pared 5 bases from V and 0 bases from J, leaving 14 bases between. CDR3 length: 16 residues. CDR3: CASSTQGFPSYNEQFF. Written as DNA, the CDR3 is TGTGCCAGCAGTACCCAGGGGTTTCCCTCCTACAATGAGCAGTTCTTC.

This clonotype has only a few counts. J is TRBJ2-1 and V is TRBV6-1; a weak D match, TRBD1 (5 bases). The ends were cut back, 2 bases at V and 2 bases at J, with 10 bases in the middle. The V gene's germline CDR1 is MNHNS and CDR2 SASEGT. The CDR3 extends over 15 amino acids. CDR3 DNA: TGTGCCAGCAGTGAACAGGGATTAACCTACAATGAGCAGTTCTTC. This sequence encodes CASSEQGLTYNEQFF.

This clonotype was seen ten or more times. The chain has TRBV12-3 or TRBV12-4 and TRBJ2-2, with a weak D call TRBD2 (6 bases). Trimming pared 5 bases from V and 2 bases from J, leaving 9 bases between. The CDR3 loop spans 14 amino acids. For the CDR3, the DNA is TGTGCCAGCAGTCGGGACTTAAACACCGGGGAGCTGTTTTTT. Translation: CASSRDLNTGELFF.

This clonotype appeared many times. The chain carries TRBV29-1 and TRBJ2-6; D unclear. Trimming removed 7 bases at V and 4 bases at J, with 11 bases between. Germline loops: CDR1 SQVTM, CDR2 ANQGSEA. The CDR3 consists of 13 residues. The CDR3 protein is CSAVRSGANVLTF. The CDR3 bases are TGCAGCGCCGTTCGTTCCGGGGCCAACGTCCTGACTTTC.

This clonotype has only a few counts. The chain couples TRBV25-1 to TRBJ1-2; TRBD1 matches at 8 bases. This CDR3 contains 16 residues. Germline CDR1 MGHDK, CDR2 SYGVNS. Trimming removed 3 bases from V and 8 bases from J; junction bases left unmatched: 14. This chain's CDR3 is CASSENRAGGIGGYTF. DNA for the CDR3: TGTGCCAGCAGTGAGAATCGAGCAGGGGGCATCGGAGGCTACACCTTC.

This clonotype was picked up many times. The rearrangement uses TRBV2 and TRBJ1-2, with D tentatively TRBD1 (5 bases). Germline V gene lookup returns CDR1 SNHLY and CDR2 FYNNEI. Trimming removed 8 bases at V and 8 bases at J, with 18 bases between. The CDR3 is 13 amino acids. CDR3 DNA: TGTGCCAGCGAGGCCAGTGGGGCGAGGGGCTACACCTTC. It translates to CASEASGARGYTF.

The chain recombines TRBV5-1 with TRBJ2-6; D is uncertain. The germline V gene encodes CDR1 SGHRS and CDR2 YFSETQ. This CDR3 is 15 amino acids long. The germline V and J ends were trimmed by 6 bases and 0 bases, with 10 bases remaining between them. This chain's CDR3 is CASTDTVSGANVLTF. The CDR3 nucleotides are TGCGCCAGCACCGATACGGTCTCTGGGGCCAACGTCCTGACTTTC. Full variable domain (remainder filled in from reference TRBV5-1 and TRBJ2-6): KAGVTQTPRYLIKTRGQQVTLSCSPISGHRSVSWYQQTPGQGLQFLFEYFSETQRNKGNFPGRFSGRQFSNSRSEMNVSTLELGDSALYLCASTDTVSGANVLTFGAGSRLTVL.

V and J are TRBV15 and TRBJ2-1; 7 nucleotides agree with TRBD1. The junction had 11 bases not matched to a gene; V was cut back by 5 bases and J by 4 bases. The CDR3 is 16 amino acids. From germline, CDR1 is LNHNV and CDR2 YYDKDF (reference sequence). CDR3: CATSWLTGTVYNEQFF. The CDR3 region has the DNA TGTGCCACCAGCTGGTTAACCGGGACAGTTTACAATGAGCAGTTCTTC.

There are many counts of this clonotype. V is TRBV12-3 or TRBV12-4 and J is TRBJ2-2, with TRBD1 as a possible D gene (6 bases). Trimming took 5 bases from V and 4 from J, leaving 14 bases between them. This CDR3 has 15 residues. The DNA for the CDR3 is TGTGCCAGCAGTCCTCCAGGGGTTAGCACCGGGGAGCTGTTTTTT. This sequence encodes CASSPPGVSTGELFF.